Below are 7 T cell receptor beta chains sequenced from a single sample in a study of early T cells in non-severe SARS-CoV-2 infection. One entry per CDR3 protein, called by TCRdb with MiXCR from the 5' RACE reads. The sample lists 61,000 or so distinct CDR3 sequences, about 11% occurring once. The specimen comprised whole blood, sampled at baseline. These receptor sequences come from an adult who was a healthcare worker with PCR-confirmed SARS-CoV-2 infection or an uninfected control (not recorded which). The donor label of this sample is uncertain.

This clonotype was found many times. The chain couples TRBV29-1 to TRBJ1-2; D not certain. V lost 7 bases and J 6 bases, leaving 9 bases between the germline ends. The CDR3 runs 10 residues. In germline, CDR1 is SQVTM, CDR2 ANQGSEA. The CDR3 loop is CSAAKNGYTF. For the CDR3, the DNA is TGCAGCGCCGCGAAAAATGGCTACACCTTC. The full variable domain, its missing parts supplied by reference TRBV29-1 and TRBJ1-2, is SAVISQKPSRDICQRGTSLTIQCQVDSQVTMMFWYRQQPGQSLTLIATANQGSEATYESGFVIDKFPISRPNLTFSTLTVSNMSPEDSSIYLCSAAKNGYTFGSGTRLTVV.

In this sample, this clonotype turned up many times. The chain uses TRBV19 and TRBJ2-7; D gene unclear. CDR3 length: 15 residues. Germline CDR1 and CDR2: LNHDA and SQIVND (reference sequence). V was pared by 0 bases and J by 4 bases, with 13 bases between. The chain's CDR3 is CASSIDLSGKYEQYV. The CDR3 DNA reads TGTGCCAGTAGTATAGATCTATCTGGGAAATACGAGCAGTACGTC.

The chain uses TRBV20-1 and TRBJ2-1; D is perhaps TRBD2 (5 bases). Germline values: CDR1 DFQATT, CDR2 SNEGSKA (reference sequence). The CDR3 has 13 amino acids. The V end lost 0 bases, the J end lost 7 bases, and 10 bases lay between the germline ends. The CDR3 nucleotides read TGCAGTGCTAGAGATCCACTAGTTAATGAGCAGTTCTTC. It translates to CSARDPLVNEQFF.

The rearrangement links TRBV7-7 to TRBJ2-5, with 7 nucleotides matching TRBD2. CDR3 length equals 14 residues. The V gene's germline CDR1 is SSHAT and CDR2 FNYEAQ (reference sequence). Trimming took 5 bases from V and 5 from J; bases not matched to a gene: 8. CDR3 sequence (DNA): TGTGCCAGCAGCCCCCGGGGGGTAGGGGAGACCCAGTACTTC. Translated, it gives CASSPRGVGETQYF.

In this sample, this clonotype turned up a few times. For the CDR3, the DNA is TGCAGTGCTTACAAACAGGGGGTTGATGAGCAGTTCTTC. Translation gives CSAYKQGVDEQFF. The gene calls are TRBV20-1 and TRBJ2-1; 8 nucleotides align to TRBD1. Germline V gives CDR1 DFQATT, CDR2 SNEGSKA (reference sequence). The CDR3 is 13 residues long. V gave up 5 bases and J gave up 8 bases; unmatched junction bases: 8.

This clonotype was detected ten times or more. V usage is TRBV5-6 and J usage is TRBJ2-3; D is undetermined. V lost 3 bases, J lost 3 bases, and 11 bases lay in between. Germline CDR1 reads SGHDT; CDR2 reads YYEEEE. This CDR3 is built from 14 residues. CDR3: CASSYYSGTDTQYF. For the CDR3, the DNA is TGTGCCAGCAGCTACTATTCTGGGACAGATACGCAGTATTTT.

Turning to this clonotype: The conserved final phenylalanine or tryptophan is absent from the CDR3, which likely points to a read error. The V call is TRBV6-5, the J call TRBJ2-3, with 7 bases identical to TRBD2. There are 16 residues in the CDR3. Germline CDR1 is MNHEY and CDR2 is SVGAGI. The junction had 5 bases not matched to a gene; V was cut back by 2 bases and J by 0 bases. The CDR3 DNA sequence: TGTGCCAGCAGTTACGGACTAGGTGTTAGCACAGATACGCAGTATTCT. Its translation is CASSYGLGVSTDTQYS.